Following are 5 T cell receptor beta chains from one sample sequenced in a study of T-cell memory formation after mild COVID-19 (dated by TCRdb to the early 2020s). Receptors were amplified or captured by 5' RACE. Sequencing was performed on an Illumina NovaSeq 6000. TCRdb applied fastp at Q25 and MiXCR to the public reads, then kept only in-frame beta chains. Every CDR3 protein is listed once, alongside the most common genes and DNA of its rows. The sample data list 190,000 or so distinct CDR3 sequences, and 20% to 25% of these were observed just once. Under 25% of the sample goes to the ten largest clones. Sequencing used PBMCs or a T cell subset sorted from them (not recorded which). The receptors here all came from an adult woman who had mild COVID-19 (a few samples of this study predate the infection). The sample titles of this study are shuffled in the database, so cell type and time point are left out; the donor was told from shared clones.

The rearrangement links TRBV12-3 or TRBV12-4 to TRBJ2-5, with 11 bases matching TRBD2. Unmatched junction bases numbered 14, after V lost 5 bases and J lost 0 bases. The CDR3 is 19 residues long. CDR3 bases: TGTGCCAGCAGTCTCCTGGGGCTAGCGGGGGGCGAGTACCAAGAGACCCAGTACTTC. It specifies CASSLLGLAGGEYQETQYF.

This chain links TRBV7-9 with TRBJ2-5; possible D gene TRBD1, 5 bases. The CDR3 is 14 amino acids. V was clipped by 3 bases and J by 1 base, with 9 bases between them. Germline CDR1 SEHNR, CDR2 FQNEAQ (reference sequence). In nucleotides, the CDR3 is TGTGCCAGCAGCTTGGACACCTCCCAAGAGACCCAGTACTTC. Its protein product is CASSLDTSQETQYF.

The J gene is TRBJ2-1, the V gene TRBV7-9, with D possibly matching TRBD2 (6 bases). The CDR3 runs to 14 residues. V lost 7 bases, J lost 3 bases, and 13 bases lay in between. From germline, CDR1 is SEHNR and CDR2 FQNEAQ (reference sequence). CDR3 sequence reads: CASTVAENYNEQFF. Written as DNA, the CDR3 is TGTGCCAGCACGGTAGCGGAGAACTACAATGAGCAGTTCTTC.

The V gene is TRBV20-1, the J gene TRBJ2-1, with TRBD2 identical over 10 bases. The CDR3 spans 15 residues. V trimming: 0 bases; J trimming: 9 bases; junction bases outside the gene matches: 8. Germline V lookup: CDR1 DFQATT, CDR2 SNEGSKA (reference sequence). The CDR3 protein is CSARDFTSGIAEQFF. The DNA for the CDR3 is TGCAGTGCTAGAGATTTCACTAGCGGGATCGCTGAGCAGTTCTTC.

This clonotype has a handful of counts. Written as DNA, the CDR3 is TGCGCCAGCAGCCAAGAATGGGGAGCGGAGTACAATGAGCAGTTCTTC. Protein product: CASSQEWGAEYNEQFF. The gene calls are TRBV4-3 and TRBJ2-1, with D possibly TRBD2 on 5 matching bases. In germline, CDR1 is LGHNA, CDR2 YSLEER. Trimming took 0 bases from V and 4 from J, leaving 13 bases between them. The CDR3 covers 16 residues.